Shown below are 21 T cell receptor beta chains from a single sample sequenced in a study of graft-versus-host responses after intestinal transplantation (dated by TCRdb to about 2021). Sample time point, as interpreted from the label and publication: cells obtained before transplantation from donor or recipient. Their antigens remain unidentified. Preparation of the library involved the immunoSEQ multiplex PCR assay. TCRdb carries this immuneACCESS record with in-frame sequences only. Its versions omit some clonotypes, under half of them owing to an unresolved V gene in the studies checked, with the rest unexplained. The sample has about 90,000 clones on record, about 85% of them singletons. The ten largest clones capture under 0.3% of the sample. The sample consisted of unstimulated CD4+ T cells sorted from spleen or lymph node cells, taken before transplant. All receptors derive from a human donor who was the organ donor for an intestinal transplant.

The V and J genes are TRBV18 and TRBJ1-5, with D maybe TRBD1 (5 bases). This CDR3 is 13 amino acids long. V dropped 3 bases and J dropped 5 bases, with 8 bases sitting between them. Germline loops: CDR1 KGHSH, CDR2 LQKENI. CDR3 residues: CASSPDRHQPQHF. CDR3 sequence (DNA): TGTGCCAGCTCACCCGACAGACATCAGCCCCAGCATTTT.

This chain uses TRBV7-9 with TRBJ2-7, with TRBD1 matching 7 bases. The CDR3 is 14 residues long. Losses at the gene ends were 7 bases for V and 0 bases for J; bases not matched to a gene: 6. Germline lookup yields CDR1 SEHNR and CDR2 FQNEAQ (reference sequence). This chain's CDR3 is CASTHAGGSYEQYF. The CDR3 DNA reads TGTGCCAGCACCCACGCAGGGGGCTCCTACGAGCAGTACTTC. Full variable domain (outside the CDR3, taken from reference TRBV7-9 and TRBJ2-7): DTGVSQNPRHKITKRGQNVTFRCDPISEHNRLYWYRQTLGQGPEFLTYFQNEAQLEKSRLLSDRFSAERPKGSFSTLEIQRTEQGDSAMYLCASTHAGGSYEQYFGPGTRLTVT.

The genes are TRBV5-1 and TRBJ1-2, with D uncertain. The V and J ends lost 5 bases and 3 bases respectively, with 26 bases between them. There are 18 residues in the CDR3. Germline V lookup: CDR1 SGHRS, CDR2 YFSETQ. The CDR3 is CASSPDRGWAVFDYGYTF. The CDR3 nucleotides are TGCGCCAGCAGTCCGGATCGGGGTTGGGCGGTTTTCGACTATGGCTACACCTTC.

The chain carries TRBV28 and TRBJ2-7; D might be TRBD1 (5 bases). This CDR3 region has 18 residues. The germline gives CDR1 MDHEN, CDR2 SYDVKM. The ends were cut back, 6 bases at V and 0 bases at J, with 24 bases in the middle. The CDR3 reads CASSWGRVPGHSSYEQYF. The DNA for the CDR3 is TGTGCCAGCAGCTGGGGCAGGGTCCCCGGACATAGCTCCTACGAGCAGTACTTC.

V gene TRBV5-1 combines with J gene TRBJ2-1; 8 bases agree with TRBD1. This CDR3 spans 16 amino acids. With 4 bases clipped from V and 13 bases from J, the junction kept 19 bases outside the gene matches. Germline V gene lookup returns CDR1 SGHRS and CDR2 YFSETQ. The CDR3 DNA reads as TGCGCCAGCAGCCTGCCCCCAGGGACAGGCTTTGGGTCTCAGTTCTTC. Translating it yields CASSLPPGTGFGSQFF.

The chain combines TRBV15 with TRBJ2-1, with 12 bases lining up with TRBD2. Germline CDR1 reads LNHNV; CDR2 reads YYDKDF (reference sequence). The CDR3 extends over 15 amino acids. The junction had 7 bases not matched to a gene; V was cut back by 4 bases and J by 9 bases. In DNA, the CDR3 is TGTGCCACCAGCACCGGACTAGCGGGACTAGGTGAGCAGTTCTTC. Translated, it gives CATSTGLAGLGEQFF.

The V call is TRBV6-6, the J call TRBJ1-2; 10 bases line up with TRBD1. There are 14 residues in the CDR3. J gave up 7 bases and V 7 bases, and 9 bases lay outside the gene matches. Looked up from germline, CDR1 is MNHNY and CDR2 is SVGAGI (reference sequence). CDR3 coding DNA: TGTGCCAGCACTCCGACAGGGGGCGGAAGTGGCTACACCTTC. The encoded protein is CASTPTGGGSGYTF.

V is TRBV27 and J is TRBJ2-3; D perhaps matches TRBD2 (6 bases). Germline V gives CDR1 MNHEY, CDR2 SMNVEV (reference sequence). The length of the CDR3 is 15 residues. The ends were cut back, 2 bases at V and 3 bases at J, with 12 bases in the middle. CDR3 loop: CASSLIWRGTDTQYF. The CDR3 bases are TGTGCCAGCAGTTTAATATGGCGGGGTACAGATACGCAGTATTTT.

This chain joins TRBV5-1 and TRBJ2-7, with D possibly TRBD2 on 5 matching bases. Between the trimmed V and J ends, which lost 0 bases and 9 bases, there was a span of 16 bases. Germline V gives CDR1 SGHRS, CDR2 YFSETQ. The CDR3 has 14 residues. The CDR3 protein is CASSLALGSGGQYF. The CDR3 DNA reads TGCGCCAGCAGCTTGGCCCTTGGGAGCGGTGGGCAGTACTTC.

The chain couples TRBV5-4 to TRBJ2-1; 11 bases are a match to TRBD2. Germline V gene data show CDR1 as SGHNT and CDR2 as YYREEE (reference sequence). V was clipped by 2 bases and J by 5 bases; unmatched bases: 3. CDR3 length equals 15 residues. CDR3 sequence (DNA): TGTGCCAGCAGCTTTACTAGCGGGGGAGACAATGAGCAGTTCTTC. Translating it yields CASSFTSGGDNEQFF. Full variable domain (missing parts from reference TRBV5-4 and TRBJ2-1): ETGVTQSPTHLIKTRGQQVTLRCSSQSGHNTVSWYQQALGQGPQFIFQYYREEENGRGNFPPRFSGLQFPNYSSELNVNALELDDSALYLCASSFTSGGDNEQFFGPGTRLTVL.

The chain uses TRBV6-1 and TRBJ1-5, with D possibly TRBD1 on 5 matching bases. Germline V CDR1 and CDR2: MNHNS, SASEGT. The CDR3 sequence is 15 residues long. Trimming removed 6 bases at V and 4 bases at J, with 16 bases between. The DNA of the CDR3 is TGTGCCAGCAGGGCCACAGACAGAGCAAATCAGCCCCAGCATTTT. Translation gives CASRATDRANQPQHF.

In this sample, this clone turned up once. The gene calls are TRBV4-1 and TRBJ2-2; maybe TRBD1 (6 bases). The CDR3 spans 18 residues. V lost 4 bases, J lost 5 bases, and 23 bases lay in between. Germline V gene data show CDR1 as MGHRA and CDR2 as YSYEKL. CDR3 region: CASSPPGVDRLRTGELFF. In DNA, the CDR3 is TGCGCCAGCAGCCCCCCTGGGGTCGACAGGCTACGGACCGGGGAGCTGTTTTTT.

This chain connects TRBV19 to TRBJ2-5, with D possibly matching TRBD2 (5 bases). Per germline, CDR1 LNHDA and CDR2 SQIVND (reference sequence). This CDR3 has 14 amino acids. The V gene lost 2 bases and the J gene lost 1 base, with 8 bases spanning the gap. The CDR3: CASSIRGRQETQYF. As DNA, the CDR3 is TGTGCCAGTAGTATACGCGGGCGCCAAGAGACCCAGTACTTC. The full variable domain, completed using reference TRBV19 and TRBJ2-5, is DGGITQSPKYLFRKEGQNVTLSCEQNLNHDAMYWYRQDPGQGLRLIYYSQIVNDFQKGDIAEGYSVSREKKESFPLTVTSAQKNPTAFYLCASSIRGRQETQYFGPGTRLLVL.

This CDR3 is CASSLGGQTYGYTF. In DNA, the CDR3 is TGCGCCAGCAGCTTGGGAGGGCAGACCTATGGCTACACCTTC. The chain is built from TRBV5-1 and TRBJ1-2; no clear D gene. Trimming removed 0 bases at V and 4 bases at J, with 10 bases between. Germline V gene lookup returns CDR1 SGHRS and CDR2 YFSETQ. The CDR3 runs to 14 residues.

The V call is TRBV11-3, the J call TRBJ2-2, with TRBD2 identical over 7 bases. The CDR3 has 15 residues. V dropped 7 bases and J dropped 3; count of bases not matched to a gene: 8. Germline-derived CDR1 and CDR2 are SGHNT and YENEEA. Here the CDR3 reads CASTTGLVHTGELFF. The CDR3 coding sequence is TGTGCCAGCACCACCGGACTAGTCCACACCGGGGAGCTGTTTTTT.

As regards this clone: This sample includes further DNA sequences coding for the same CDR3. The chain links TRBV27 to TRBJ1-1, with unresolved D. The germline V gene has CDR1 MNHEY and CDR2 SMNVEV (reference sequence). The germline V and J ends were trimmed by 4 bases and 1 base, with 13 bases remaining between them. The CDR3 covers 15 residues. CDR3 in amino acids: CASSSQRYRNTEAFF. CDR3 nucleotides: TGTGCCAGCAGTTCCCAAAGGTACAGGAACACTGAAGCTTTCTTT.

This rearrangement joins TRBV7-9 to TRBJ1-5; possible D gene TRBD1, 5 bases. Between the trimmed V and J ends, which lost 6 bases and 5 bases, there was a span of 11 bases. Germline V gene sequence: CDR1 SEHNR, CDR2 FQNEAQ (reference sequence). The CDR3 consists of 13 residues. CDR3 sequence (DNA): TGTGCCAGCAGTTCGCAGGGCGATCAGCCCCAGCATTTT. Translation gives CASSSQGDQPQHF.

J is TRBJ1-1 and V is TRBV2, with 8 bases that match TRBD1. CDR1 and CDR2 (germline): SNHLY, FYNNEI. The V gene end was trimmed by 6 bases and the J gene end by 6 bases; junction bases not matched to a gene: 9. The CDR3 has 14 amino acids. The DNA of the CDR3 is TGTGCCAGCAGACTACAGGGGGTAACCGCTGAAGCTTTCTTT. It translates to CASRLQGVTAEAFF.

The chain recombines TRBV29-1 with TRBJ2-3; TRBD1 agrees at 11 bases. V gave up 2 bases and J gave up 5 bases; unmatched junction bases: 3. This CDR3 is 14 amino acids long. CDR1 is SQVTM, CDR2 ANQGSEA, per germline. The CDR3 reads CSVERGTGGDTQYF. For the CDR3, the DNA is TGCAGCGTTGAACGAGGGACAGGGGGAGATACGCAGTATTTT.

The V gene is TRBV11-2, the J gene TRBJ2-7; perhaps TRBD1 as D (6 bases). CDR1 is SGHAT, CDR2 FQNNGV, per germline. The V end was cut by 5 bases, the J end by 5 bases, with 10 bases between. This CDR3 is 12 amino acids long. DNA of the CDR3: TGTGCCAGCAGCATTACAGGGAACGAGCAGTACTTC. Translated: CASSITGNEQYF.

This clone was detected only once. The chain is built from TRBV7-2 and TRBJ2-5; D perhaps matches TRBD2 (5 bases). The CDR3 length is 16 residues. CDR1 is SGHTA, CDR2 FQGNSA, per germline. Trimming pared 1 base from V and 4 bases from J, leaving 16 bases between. As DNA, the CDR3 is TGTGCCAGCAGCTTAGTCGGCGGGCCGTTACGAGAGACCCAGTACTTC. As protein: CASSLVGGPLRETQYF.